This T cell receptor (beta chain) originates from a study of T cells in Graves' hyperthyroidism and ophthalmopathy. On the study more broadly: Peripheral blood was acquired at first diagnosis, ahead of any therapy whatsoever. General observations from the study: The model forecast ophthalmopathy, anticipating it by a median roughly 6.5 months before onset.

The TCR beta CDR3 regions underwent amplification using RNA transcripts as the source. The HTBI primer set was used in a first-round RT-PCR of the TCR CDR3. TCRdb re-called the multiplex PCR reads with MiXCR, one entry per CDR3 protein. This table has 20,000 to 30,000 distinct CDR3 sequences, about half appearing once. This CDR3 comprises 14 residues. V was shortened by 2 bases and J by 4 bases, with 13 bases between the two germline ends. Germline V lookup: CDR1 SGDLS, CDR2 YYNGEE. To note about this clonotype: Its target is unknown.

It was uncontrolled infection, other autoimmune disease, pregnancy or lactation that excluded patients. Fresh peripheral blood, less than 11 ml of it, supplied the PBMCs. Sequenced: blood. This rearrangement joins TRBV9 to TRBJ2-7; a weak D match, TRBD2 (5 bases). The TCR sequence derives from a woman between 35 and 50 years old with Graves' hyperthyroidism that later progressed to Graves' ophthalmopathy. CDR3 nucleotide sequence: TGTGCCAGCAGCGTTCTTTCGTCGGGGTACGAGCAGTACTTC. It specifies CASSVLSSGYEQYF.